The subject of this entry is one T cell receptor beta chain. Original analysis: Amplification of reference gene primers provided the estimated nucleated cell counts. The table came from immunoSEQ multiplex PCR; TCRdb's copy has only in-frame clones and leaves some out. D and trimming come from the DNA, and the V and J calls and clone size come from that table. The profile covers about 240,000 clones, with 80% to 90% appearing a single time and 6.2% taken by the ten largest. The sample belongs to a study of blood T cell repertoires in COVID-19. For the study at large: The origin of the acute and convalescent COVID-19 samples was the United States, Italy and Spain.

Trimming took 7 bases from V and 6 from J; bases not matched to a gene: 12. The CDR3 spans 16 residues. CDR1 LNHDA and CDR2 SQIVND come from the germline V gene (reference sequence). The chain carries TRBV19 and TRBJ2-1; 10 bases fit TRBD2. The sample was peripheral blood. The TCR originated in a man in his sixties with acute or convalescent COVID-19. CDR3 amino acids: CASNLQLAGRSNEQFF. The CDR3 region has the DNA TGTGCCAGTAATCTCCAACTAGCGGGAAGAAGCAATGAGCAGTTCTTC.